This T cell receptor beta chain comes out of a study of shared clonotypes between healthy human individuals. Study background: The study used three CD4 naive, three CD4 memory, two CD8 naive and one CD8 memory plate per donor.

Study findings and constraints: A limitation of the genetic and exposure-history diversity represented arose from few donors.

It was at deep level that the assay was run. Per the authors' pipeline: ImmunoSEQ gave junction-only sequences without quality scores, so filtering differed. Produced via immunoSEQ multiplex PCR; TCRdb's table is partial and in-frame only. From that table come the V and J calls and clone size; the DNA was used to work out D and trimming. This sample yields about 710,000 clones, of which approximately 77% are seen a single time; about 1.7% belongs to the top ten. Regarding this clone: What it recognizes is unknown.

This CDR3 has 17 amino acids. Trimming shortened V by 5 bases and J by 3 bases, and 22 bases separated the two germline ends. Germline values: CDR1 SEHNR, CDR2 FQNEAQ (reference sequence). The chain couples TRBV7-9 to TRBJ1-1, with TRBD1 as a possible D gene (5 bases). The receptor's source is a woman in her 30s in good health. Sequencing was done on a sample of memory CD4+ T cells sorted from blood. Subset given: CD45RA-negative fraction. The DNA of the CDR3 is TGTGCCAGCAGCCGTACCCAGGGTTTCCTACAAGACACTGAAGCTTTCTTT. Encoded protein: CASSRTQGFLQDTEAFF.